These 20 T cell receptor beta chains share one sample of origin, sequenced in a study of cytomegalovirus exposure and HLA in healthy donors. The PCR made use of 60 Vbeta and 13 Jbeta primers. Sequenced by immunoSEQ multiplex PCR; TCRdb stores in-frame clones only, minus some. Here the sample spans roughly 63,000 clones, around 80% being singletons. The sample was PBMCs. These receptor sequences come from a woman between 40 and 55 years old in good health and CMV-seropositive.

This chain joins TRBV7-8 and TRBJ2-1, with 10 positions matching TRBD1. Germline trimming cut 5 bases from V and 4 bases from J; bases unmatched to any gene: 8. Per germline, CDR1 SGHVS and CDR2 FQNEAQ. This CDR3 comprises 16 residues. The CDR3 DNA sequence: TGTGCCAGCAGCACCCCCGACAGGGGGCCATACAATGAGCAGTTCTTC. It codes for CASSTPDRGPYNEQFF.

Remarks on this clone: The sample contains more than one DNA sequence encoding this CDR3. The chain is built from TRBV6-1 and TRBJ1-1; D possibly corresponds to TRBD1 (5 bases). The CDR3 is made up of 14 amino acids. Germline assignment: CDR1 MNHNS and CDR2 SASEGT. The V and J ends lost 1 base and 6 bases respectively, with 12 bases between them. CDR3 DNA: TGTGCCAGCAGTGAAGGGGGGGGAAGGGCTGAAGCTTTCTTT. Amino acid sequence: CASSEGGGRAEAFF.

The chain is built from TRBV15 and TRBJ2-7; the match to TRBD1 covers 8 bases. V gave up 3 bases and J gave up 3 bases; unmatched junction bases: 4. Germline V CDR1 and CDR2: LNHNV, YYDKDF (reference sequence). The CDR3 covers 14 residues. CDR3 loop: CATSRRDRYYEQYF. CDR3 DNA: TGTGCCACCAGCAGGAGGGACAGGTACTACGAGCAGTACTTC.

The CDR3 DNA is TGTGCCAGTAGTGTGGACAGGGGGCGCCCCGGGGAGCTGTTTTTT. This codes for CASSVDRGRPGELFF. The rearrangement links TRBV19 to TRBJ2-2, with 11 bases that match TRBD1. The CDR3 spans 15 residues. V lost 5 bases, J lost 6 bases, and 5 bases stayed unmatched. Germline-derived CDR1 and CDR2 are LNHDA and SQIVND (reference sequence). The entire variable domain, with the rest obtained from reference TRBV19 and TRBJ2-2, is as follows: DGGITQSPKYLFRKEGQNVTLSCEQNLNHDAMYWYRQDPGQGLRLIYYSQIVNDFQKGDIAEGYSVSREKKESFPLTVTSAQKNPTAFYLCASSVDRGRPGELFFGEGSRLTVL.

This clone was detected only a few times. This chain joins TRBV6-1 and TRBJ1-2; the D is unclear. This CDR3 spans 13 amino acids. Trimming stripped 2 bases from V and 4 bases from J, with 8 bases between. Looked up from germline, CDR1 is MNHNS and CDR2 is SASEGT. The CDR3 loop reads CASSEPPFYGYTF. The CDR3 coding sequence is TGTGCCAGCAGTGAACCTCCTTTCTATGGCTACACCTTC.

On this clone: A junction end diverges from the germline sequence, so it may reflect a read error. The J gene is TRBJ2-3, the V gene TRBV7-2; TRBD2 matches 7 bases. The CDR3 extends over 13 amino acids. Germline CDR1 and CDR2: SGHTA and FQGNSA. The DNA for the CDR3 is TGTGCCAGCAGCCCCTCGAGCGGGGAAACGCAGTACTTT. Translated, it gives CASSPSSGETQYF.

The chain uses TRBV30 and TRBJ2-1, with D uncertain. The CDR3 totals 14 residues. The germline V and J ends were trimmed by 3 bases and 6 bases, with 15 bases remaining between them. Looked up from germline, CDR1 is GTSNPN and CDR2 is SVGIG (reference sequence). The CDR3 region has the DNA TGTGCCTGGAGGGTCAGCCTTAGAGGCAATGAGCAGTTCTTC. Protein sequence: CAWRVSLRGNEQFF.

This CDR3 reads CASGPLLAGGVNEQFF. In DNA form, the CDR3 reads TGTGCCAGTGGCCCCCTCCTAGCGGGGGGGGTTAATGAGCAGTTCTTC. The chain combines TRBV19 with TRBJ2-1; TRBD2 matches at 12 bases. CDR3 size: 16 residues. Germline CDR1 is LNHDA and CDR2 is SQIVND (reference sequence). V was clipped by 8 bases and J by 7 bases; unmatched bases: 12.

This clone came up a few times. The CDR3 DNA reads as TGTGCCAGCAGTTCCGGGGGGCGAGAGCAGTTCTTC. Protein product: CASSSGGREQFF. J is TRBJ2-1 and V is TRBV25-1, with a tentative D call TRBD2 (7 bases). The germline gives CDR1 MGHDK, CDR2 SYGVNS. The CDR3 loop spans 12 amino acids. V lost 5 bases to trimming and J lost 10 bases, with 12 bases between them.

The chain recombines TRBV7-7 with TRBJ2-1, with D perhaps TRBD2 (5 bases). The CDR3 is 13 amino acids. Between the trimmed V and J ends, which lost 0 bases and 8 bases, there was a span of 8 bases. Germline CDR1 and CDR2: SSHAT and FNYEAQ (reference sequence). CDR3 loop: CASSLAEDDEQFF. The DNA of the CDR3 is TGTGCCAGCAGCTTAGCGGAGGACGATGAGCAGTTCTTC.

The chain links TRBV19 to TRBJ1-1; D unclear. This CDR3 is 14 amino acids long. CDR1 is LNHDA and CDR2 is SQIVND in the germline V gene (reference sequence). V gave up 1 base and J gave up 1 base, with 7 bases separating them. This CDR3 is CASSIVPGNTEAFF. The CDR3 DNA follows: TGTGCCAGTAGTATAGTTCCAGGGAACACTGAAGCTTTCTTT.

This chain links TRBV5-4 with TRBJ1-2; TRBD1 matches 9 bases. This CDR3 contains 16 residues. V lost 0 bases to trimming and J lost 4 bases; unmatched junction nucleotides: 7. CDR1 is SGHNT and CDR2 is YYREEE in the germline V gene (reference sequence). CDR3 sequence reads: CASSLEGRQGGYGYTF. DNA for the CDR3: TGTGCCAGCAGCTTGGAAGGGAGACAGGGGGGCTATGGCTACACCTTC. Full variable domain (rest looked up from reference TRBV5-4 and TRBJ1-2): ETGVTQSPTHLIKTRGQQVTLRCSSQSGHNTVSWYQQALGQGPQFIFQYYREEENGRGNFPPRFSGLQFPNYSSELNVNALELDDSALYLCASSLEGRQGGYGYTFGSGTRLTVV.

The chain joins TRBV10-2 to TRBJ1-2, with 9 bases that match TRBD1. The trim removed 1 base at V and 4 bases at J, leaving 7 bases unmatched. This CDR3 contains 16 residues. The germline V gene has CDR1 WSHSY and CDR2 SAAADI. CDR3 in amino acids: CASSELGQGRIYGYTF. As DNA, the CDR3 is TGCGCCAGCAGTGAGTTAGGACAGGGGAGGATCTATGGCTACACCTTC.

To note about this clone: Relative to the germline gene, one junction end is altered; a read error may explain this. J is TRBJ1-1 and V is TRBV5-1; no definite D call. Germline-derived CDR1 and CDR2 are SGHRS and YFSETQ. The CDR3 length is 11 residues. CDR3 nucleotide sequence: TGCGCCAGCATCTTGAACACTGAAGCTTTCTTT. Protein sequence: CASILNTEAFF.

This clone was seen once. The V call is TRBV10-3, the J call TRBJ2-7; 7 bases match TRBD2. The V gene end was trimmed by 6 bases and the J gene end by 0 bases; junction bases not matched to a gene: 5. The CDR3 has 14 residues. The germline V gene encodes CDR1 ENHRY and CDR2 SYGVKD. CDR3 residues: CAIRTRDYSYEQYF. CDR3 in DNA: TGTGCCATCAGAACCCGGGACTACTCCTACGAGCAGTACTTC.

V gene TRBV19 combines with J gene TRBJ2-7; D may be TRBD1 (6 bases). The CDR3 totals 14 residues. Germline V CDR1 and CDR2: LNHDA, SQIVND (reference sequence). The V gene lost 1 base and the J gene lost 4 bases, with 11 bases spanning the gap. This CDR3 is CASSIGGGHYEQYF. The CDR3 bases are TGTGCCAGTAGTATAGGAGGGGGACATTACGAGCAGTACTTC.

The chain combines TRBV7-2 with TRBJ2-1; D is ambiguous. The germline V gene has CDR1 SGHTA and CDR2 FQGNSA. The V end was cut by 6 bases, the J end by 10 bases, with 13 bases between. The CDR3 length is 12 residues. CDR3 loop: CASSSPLREQFF. In nucleotides, the CDR3 is TGTGCCAGCAGTTCCCCCCTCAGGGAGCAGTTCTTC.

With regard to this clone: A junction end diverges from the germline sequence, so it may reflect a read error. V gene TRBV7-9 combines with J gene TRBJ2-3; 11 positions match TRBD2. Germline loops: CDR1 SEHNR, CDR2 FQNEAQ (reference sequence). CDR3 size: 15 residues. CDR3 region: CSSSFSGGGKDTQYF. The CDR3 DNA is TGTTCCAGCAGCTTTAGCGGGGGGGGGAAAGATACGCAGTATTTT.

The genes are TRBV5-5 and TRBJ1-5, with D possibly being TRBD1 (6 bases). In germline, CDR1 is SGHKS, CDR2 YYEKEE (reference sequence). The germline V and J ends were trimmed by 4 bases and 6 bases, with 14 bases remaining between them. This CDR3 contains 14 residues. CDR3 nucleotide sequence: TGTGCCAGCAGCCTGGGACAAATTAGTCAGCCCCAGCATTTT. It yields the protein CASSLGQISQPQHF.

V gene TRBV19 combines with J gene TRBJ1-5; TRBD1 aligns across 7 bases. The germline V gene encodes CDR1 LNHDA and CDR2 SQIVND (reference sequence). This CDR3 is 14 amino acids long. J gave up 8 bases and V 2 bases, and 6 bases lay outside the gene matches. The CDR3 sequence is CASSIMGQGEPQHF. The CDR3 nucleotides read TGTGCCAGTAGTATAATGGGGCAGGGGGAGCCCCAGCATTTT.